Sequencing of this T cell receptor (beta chain) was carried out in a study of blood T cell repertoires in COVID-19. The CDR3 covers 15 residues. From germline, CDR1 is KGHSH and CDR2 LQKENI. Trimming shortened V by 2 bases and J by 0 bases, and 8 bases separated the two germline ends. Assay: immunoSEQ multiplex PCR; the TCRdb copy retains only in-frame clones and omits some. Altogether 150,000 to 200,000 clones are present, approximately 84% being singletons, with the ten largest covering 7% to 7.5%. The chain couples TRBV18 to TRBJ1-3; D remains ambiguous. The sequence was collected from a woman between 45 and 65 years old who had recovered from COVID-19. The material sequenced was PBMCs or T cells enriched from blood (not recorded which). The CDR3 nucleotides are TGTGCCAGCTCACCATACGTTAGCTCTGGAAACACCATATATTTT. This sequence encodes CASSPYVSSGNTIYF. The full variable domain, with the rest looked up from reference TRBV18 and TRBJ1-3, is NAGVMQNPRHLVRRRGQEARLRCSPMKGHSHVYWYRQLPEEGLKFMVYLQKENIIDESGMPKERFSAEFPKEGPSILRIQQVVRGDSAAYFCASSPYVSSGNTIYFGEGSWLTVV.